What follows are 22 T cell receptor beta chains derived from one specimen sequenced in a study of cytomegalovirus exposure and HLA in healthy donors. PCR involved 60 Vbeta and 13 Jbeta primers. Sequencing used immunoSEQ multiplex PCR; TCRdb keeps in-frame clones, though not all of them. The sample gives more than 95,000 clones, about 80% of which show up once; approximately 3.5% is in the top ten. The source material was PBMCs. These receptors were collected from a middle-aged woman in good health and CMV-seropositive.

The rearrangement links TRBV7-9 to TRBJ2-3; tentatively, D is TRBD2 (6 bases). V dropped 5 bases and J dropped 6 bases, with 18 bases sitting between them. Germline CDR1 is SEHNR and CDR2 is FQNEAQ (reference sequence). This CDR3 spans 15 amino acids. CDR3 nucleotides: TGTGCCAGCAGCCGAGTGGGGGGAAGGAGGGATACGCAGTATTTT. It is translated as CASSRVGGRRDTQYF.

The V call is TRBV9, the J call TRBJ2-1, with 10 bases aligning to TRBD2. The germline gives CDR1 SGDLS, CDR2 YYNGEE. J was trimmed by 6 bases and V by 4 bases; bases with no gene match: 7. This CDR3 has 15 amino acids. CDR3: CASSPRTSGFNEQFF. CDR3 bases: TGTGCCAGCAGCCCAAGGACTAGCGGTTTCAATGAGCAGTTCTTC.

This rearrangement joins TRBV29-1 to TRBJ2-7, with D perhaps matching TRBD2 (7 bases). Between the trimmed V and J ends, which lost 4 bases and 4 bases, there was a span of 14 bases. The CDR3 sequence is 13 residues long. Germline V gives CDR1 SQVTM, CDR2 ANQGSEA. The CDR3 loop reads CSVVSGRGYEQYF. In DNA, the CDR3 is TGCAGCGTTGTTTCAGGGAGGGGGTACGAGCAGTACTTC.

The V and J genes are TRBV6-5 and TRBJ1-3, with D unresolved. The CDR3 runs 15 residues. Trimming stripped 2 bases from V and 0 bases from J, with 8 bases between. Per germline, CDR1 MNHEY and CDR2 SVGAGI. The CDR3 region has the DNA TGTGCCAGCAGTTACGGAGAAGACTCTGGAAACACCATATATTTT. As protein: CASSYGEDSGNTIYF.

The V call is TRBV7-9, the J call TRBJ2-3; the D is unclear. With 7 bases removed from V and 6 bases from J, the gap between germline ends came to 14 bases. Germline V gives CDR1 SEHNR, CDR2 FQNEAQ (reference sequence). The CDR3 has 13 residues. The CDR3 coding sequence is TGTGCCAGCACCCGGGTCCCTGTGGATACGCAGTATTTT. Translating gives CASTRVPVDTQYF.

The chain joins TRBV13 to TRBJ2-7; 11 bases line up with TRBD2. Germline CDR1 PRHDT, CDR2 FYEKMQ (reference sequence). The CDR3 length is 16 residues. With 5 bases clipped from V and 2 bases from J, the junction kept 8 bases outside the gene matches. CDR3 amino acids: CASSLQLAGDPYEQYF. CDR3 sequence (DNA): TGTGCCAGCAGCCTCCAACTAGCGGGAGACCCCTACGAGCAGTACTTC.

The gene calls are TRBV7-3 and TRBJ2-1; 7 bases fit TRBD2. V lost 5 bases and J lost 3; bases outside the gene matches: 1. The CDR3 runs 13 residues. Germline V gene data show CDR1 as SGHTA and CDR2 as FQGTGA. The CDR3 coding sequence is TGTGCCAGCAGCGGGGAGGGCTACAATGAGCAGTTCTTC. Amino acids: CASSGEGYNEQFF.

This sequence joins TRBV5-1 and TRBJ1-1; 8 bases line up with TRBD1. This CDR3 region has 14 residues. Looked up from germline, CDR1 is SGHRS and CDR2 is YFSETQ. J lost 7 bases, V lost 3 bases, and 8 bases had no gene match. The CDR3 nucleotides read TGCGCCAGCAGCTCGACAGGGGCTACTGGTGAAGCTTTCTTT. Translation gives CASSSTGATGEAFF.

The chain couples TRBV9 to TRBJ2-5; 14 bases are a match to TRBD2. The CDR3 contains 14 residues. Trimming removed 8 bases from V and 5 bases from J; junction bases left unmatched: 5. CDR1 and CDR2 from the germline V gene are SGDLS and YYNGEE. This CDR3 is CARLTSGRAETQYF. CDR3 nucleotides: TGTGCCAGACTGACTAGCGGGAGGGCCGAGACCCAGTACTTC. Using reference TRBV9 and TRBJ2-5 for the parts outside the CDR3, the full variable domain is DSGVTQTPKHLITATGQRVTLRCSPRSGDLSVYWYQQSLDQGLQFLIQYYNGEERAKGNILERFSAQQFPDLHSELNLSSLELGDSALYFCARLTSGRAETQYFGPGTRLLVL.

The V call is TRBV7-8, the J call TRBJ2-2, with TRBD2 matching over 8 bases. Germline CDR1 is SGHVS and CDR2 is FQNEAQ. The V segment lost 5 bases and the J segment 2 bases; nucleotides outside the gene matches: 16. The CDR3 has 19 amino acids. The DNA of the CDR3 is TGTGCCAGCAGCAGTTGGGGAGCGGGAGAATTTATTAACACCGGGGAGCTGTTTTTT. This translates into CASSSWGAGEFINTGELFF.

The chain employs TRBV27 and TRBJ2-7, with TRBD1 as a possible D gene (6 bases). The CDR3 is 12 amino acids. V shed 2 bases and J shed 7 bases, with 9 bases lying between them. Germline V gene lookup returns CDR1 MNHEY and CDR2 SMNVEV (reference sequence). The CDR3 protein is CASSLTGTEQYF. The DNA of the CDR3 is TGTGCCAGCAGTTTAACAGGGACGGAGCAGTACTTC.

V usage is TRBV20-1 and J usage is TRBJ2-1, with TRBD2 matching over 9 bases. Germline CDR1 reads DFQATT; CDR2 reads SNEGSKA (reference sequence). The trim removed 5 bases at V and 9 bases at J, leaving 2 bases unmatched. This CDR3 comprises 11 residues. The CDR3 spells CSAVAGAEQFF. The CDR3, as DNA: TGCAGTGCTGTAGCGGGAGCTGAGCAGTTCTTC.

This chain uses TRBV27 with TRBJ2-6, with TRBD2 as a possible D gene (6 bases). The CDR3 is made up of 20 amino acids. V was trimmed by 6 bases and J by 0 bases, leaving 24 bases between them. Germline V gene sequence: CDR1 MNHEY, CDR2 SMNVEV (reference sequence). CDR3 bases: TGTGCCAGCAGCAATAAGGGTGGGGGGATTCACTTCTCTGGGGCCAACGTCCTGACTTTC. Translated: CASSNKGGGIHFSGANVLTF.

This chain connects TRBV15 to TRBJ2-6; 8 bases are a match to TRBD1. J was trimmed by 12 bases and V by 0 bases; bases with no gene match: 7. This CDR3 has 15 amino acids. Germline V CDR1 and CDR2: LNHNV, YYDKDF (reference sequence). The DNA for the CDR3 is TGTGCCACCAGCAGAGAAGTACAGGGGGTAGCCGTCCTGACTTTC. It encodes CATSREVQGVAVLTF. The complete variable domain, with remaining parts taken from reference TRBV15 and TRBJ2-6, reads DAMVIQNPRYQVTQFGKPVTLSCSQTLNHNVMYWYQQKSSQAPKLLFHYYDKDFNNEADTPDNFQSRRPNTSFCFLDIRSPGLGDTAMYLCATSREVQGVAVLTFGAGSRLTVL.

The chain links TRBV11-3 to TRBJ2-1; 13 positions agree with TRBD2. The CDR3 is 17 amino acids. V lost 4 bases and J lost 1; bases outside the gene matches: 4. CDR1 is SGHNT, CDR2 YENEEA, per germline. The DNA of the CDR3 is TGTGCCAGCAGCTGGACTAGCGGGAGTAATTCCTACAATGAGCAGTTCTTC. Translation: CASSWTSGSNSYNEQFF.

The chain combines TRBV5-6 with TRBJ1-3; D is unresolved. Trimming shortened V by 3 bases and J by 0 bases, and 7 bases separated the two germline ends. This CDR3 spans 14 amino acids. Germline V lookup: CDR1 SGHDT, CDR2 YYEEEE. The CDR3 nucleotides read TGTGCCAGCAGCTCATCCCCCTCTGGAAACACCATATATTTT. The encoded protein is CASSSSPSGNTIYF.

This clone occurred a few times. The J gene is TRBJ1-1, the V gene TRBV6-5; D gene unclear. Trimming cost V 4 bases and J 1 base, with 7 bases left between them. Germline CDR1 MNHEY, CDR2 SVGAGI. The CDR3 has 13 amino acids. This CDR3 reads CASSLGRNTEAFF. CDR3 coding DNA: TGTGCCAGCAGTTTGGGCAGGAACACTGAAGCTTTCTTT.

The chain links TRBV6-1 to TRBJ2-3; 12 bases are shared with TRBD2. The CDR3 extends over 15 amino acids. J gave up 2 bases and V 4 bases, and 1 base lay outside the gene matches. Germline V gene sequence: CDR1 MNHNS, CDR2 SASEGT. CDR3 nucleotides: TGTGCCAGCAGTGGACTAGCGGGAGCCACAGATACGCAGTATTTT. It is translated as CASSGLAGATDTQYF.

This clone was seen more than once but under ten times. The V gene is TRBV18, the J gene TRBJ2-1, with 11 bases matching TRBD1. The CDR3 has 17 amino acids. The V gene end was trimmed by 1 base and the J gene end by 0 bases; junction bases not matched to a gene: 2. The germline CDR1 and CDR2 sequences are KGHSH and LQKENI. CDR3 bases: TGTGCCAGCTCACCACGGACAGGGGGCTTCTCCTACAATGAGCAGTTCTTC. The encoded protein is CASSPRTGGFSYNEQFF.

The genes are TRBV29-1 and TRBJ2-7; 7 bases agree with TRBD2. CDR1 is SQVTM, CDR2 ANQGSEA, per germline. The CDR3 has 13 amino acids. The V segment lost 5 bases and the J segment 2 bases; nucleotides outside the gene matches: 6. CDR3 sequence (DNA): TGCAGCGTTCACAGCGGGGTAACCTACGAGCAGTACTTC. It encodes CSVHSGVTYEQYF.

The CDR3 sequence: CASSEQTGSYNEQFF. In DNA form, the CDR3 reads TGTGCCAGCAGTGAACAGACAGGTTCTTACAATGAGCAGTTCTTC. The V gene is TRBV6-1, the J gene TRBJ2-1; D is perhaps TRBD1 (6 bases). V was pared by 2 bases and J by 4 bases, with 12 bases between. Germline lookup yields CDR1 MNHNS and CDR2 SASEGT. This CDR3 is built from 15 residues.

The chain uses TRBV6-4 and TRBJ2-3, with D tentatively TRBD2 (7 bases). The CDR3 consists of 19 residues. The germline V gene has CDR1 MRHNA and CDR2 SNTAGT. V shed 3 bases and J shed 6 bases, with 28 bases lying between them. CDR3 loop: CASSETWGGGGVWFDTQYF. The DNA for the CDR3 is TGTGCCAGCAGTGAGACCTGGGGGGGCGGCGGAGTGTGGTTCGATACGCAGTATTTT.